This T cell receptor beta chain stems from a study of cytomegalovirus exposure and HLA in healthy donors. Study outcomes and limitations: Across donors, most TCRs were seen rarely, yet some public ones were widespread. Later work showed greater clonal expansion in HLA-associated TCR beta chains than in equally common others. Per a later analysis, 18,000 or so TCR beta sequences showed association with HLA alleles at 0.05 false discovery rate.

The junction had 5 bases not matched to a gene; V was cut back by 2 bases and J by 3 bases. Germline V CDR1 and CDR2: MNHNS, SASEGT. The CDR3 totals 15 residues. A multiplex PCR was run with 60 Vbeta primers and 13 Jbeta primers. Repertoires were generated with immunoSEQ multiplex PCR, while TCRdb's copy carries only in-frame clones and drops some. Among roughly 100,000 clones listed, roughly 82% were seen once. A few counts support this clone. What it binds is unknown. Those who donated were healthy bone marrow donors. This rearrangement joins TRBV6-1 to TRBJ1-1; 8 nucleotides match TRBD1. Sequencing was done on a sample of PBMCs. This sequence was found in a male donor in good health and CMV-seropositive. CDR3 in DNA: TGTGCCAGCAGTGAACAGGGGGCAGAAGACACTGAAGCTTTCTTT. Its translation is CASSEQGAEDTEAFF.